This paragraph reports one TCR beta chain. Its recognized antigen is unknown. Nothing much larger sits one base from this clone, and base qualities are not available. This specimen belongs to a study of T cell responses to AZD1222 COVID-19 vaccine (dated by TCRdb to the early 2020s). In the study overall: TCR sequencing was performed for more than 230 trial participants, of whom about 200 were given two doses of AZD1222 and around 25 were given two doses of MenACWY control vaccine. Trial participants were enrolled by age into subgroups of 18-55, 56-69 and 70-plus years, and about 150, 27 and 61 TCR-sequenced participants, respectively, were included in these subgroups.

V is reduced by 1 base and J by 7 bases, leaving a spacing of 12 bases between them. The CDR3, cysteine through phenylalanine, is 15 amino acids long. This entry keeps only the CDR3 DNA: 45 bases, framed from base 1. According to the germline V gene (reference sequence), CDR1 reads SGHNT and CDR2 reads YYREEE. The CDR3 regions of human TCRbeta chains were analyzed by immunosequencing. Concerning the study's data processing: TCRs in the repertoires were compared against a reference library of SARS-CoV-2-specific TCRs that had been generated with the MIRA antigen-specificity platform. Breadth meant the fraction of unique TCRs that were SARS-CoV-2-associated, whereas depth meant the fraction of total T cells that were SARS-CoV-2-associated. Using the MIRA data, every spike-specific TCR was mapped to the spike region that the TCR reacted to and assigned to either a CD4 or a CD8 class. Log10-transformed breadth and depth values were compared by one-way ANOVA with Sidak's multiple comparisons tests. This is the immuneACCESS table as TCRdb keeps it, with only in-frame sequences that have V and J called. A part of the clones is gone; compared with another copy, unresolved V genes explain less than half, and the rest is unexplained. V, J and clone size were drawn from that table, and D and trimming were deduced from the DNA. The sample contains around 96,000 clones, around 84% of them found a single time. Of the sample, 4.5% to 7% falls within the top ten clones.

Results and caveats for the whole study, not just this receptor: Because no day 14 peak-response samples were available, repertoires were characterized only after the peak T cell response. Conclusions about previously exposed vaccinees were limited because only six AZD1222 recipients were SARS-CoV-2 seropositive at baseline. Most participants were white British and females outnumbered males, and the authors suggested that clonal diversity may have been underestimated. A significant rise in spike-specific TCR breadth and depth was observed after two AZD1222 doses relative to day 0 and relative to MenACWY recipients. Reportedly, almost half of the unique spike-specific TCRs recognized epitopes lying outside the regions that are mutated in the B.1.351 and B.1.1.7 variants. The 56-69-year group was small, and its depth increase did not reach significance, likely because of low power. CD4 TCRs associated with the vaccine covered the entire spike protein, and the dominant responses were in regions 160-218 and 743-854.

The time point label on this specimen signifies: about 28 days (+/-7) after the second vaccine dose. AZD1222 recipients whose second dose came at about 4 weeks and those whose second dose came at about 12 weeks were combined into one group, since spike-specific TCR depth and breadth did not differ between the two schedules. The vaccinee samples were drawn from two UK trials, COV001 and COV002, one of which was a single-blind randomized controlled phase 2/3 trial testing AZD1222 (ChAdOx1 nCoV-19) in healthy adults. Trial participant PBMC samples were collected at day 0 and day 28 after the second dose for TCRbeta chain sequencing.

This receptor was identified in an adult who received the AZD1222 COVID-19 vaccine. The chain was built from TRBV5-4 and TRBJ1-6, with a tentative D gene TRBD1 over 5 matching bases. Sequenced material: peripheral blood, taken 28 days after the second AZD1222 dose. The CDR3: CASSLPGSGNSPLHF. The bases are TGTGCCAGCAGCTTGCCAGGGTCAGGGAATTCACCCCTCCACTTT. The entire variable domain, with the stretches around the CDR3 drawn from the reference TRBV5-4 and TRBJ1-6 proteins, is ETGVTQSPTHLIKTRGQQVTLRCSSQSGHNTVSWYQQALGQGPQFIFQYYREEENGRGNFPPRFSGLQFPNYSSELNVNALELDDSALYLCASSLPGSGNSPLHFGNGTRLTVT.